These 7 T cell receptor beta chains were all obtained from the same sample, sequenced in a study of cytomegalovirus exposure and HLA in healthy donors. PCR employed 60 Vbeta and 13 Jbeta primers. Sequencing was performed with immunoSEQ multiplex PCR; in TCRdb, only in-frame clones are kept and a portion is missing. This table holds 97,000 or so clones, under 70% found once. Input material: PBMCs. The origin of the receptors is a man aged 45-65 years in good health and CMV-seronegative.

V usage is TRBV13 and J usage is TRBJ2-1, with 11 bases lining up with TRBD2. CDR1 and CDR2 from the germline V gene are PRHDT and FYEKMQ (reference sequence). With 4 bases clipped from V and 4 bases from J, the junction kept 3 bases outside the gene matches. The CDR3 extends over 15 amino acids. CDR3 bases: TGTGCCAGCAGCTCGACTAGCGGGGTTTACAATGAGCAGTTCTTC. Amino acid sequence: CASSSTSGVYNEQFF. Supplemented by reference TRBV13 and TRBJ2-1, the full variable domain reads AAGVIQSPRHLIKEKRETATLKCYPIPRHDTVYWYQQGPGQDPQFLISFYEKMQSDKGSIPDRFSAQQFSDYHSELNMSSLELGDSALYFCASSSTSGVYNEQFFGPGTRLTVL.

By sample share, this clone is medium-sized. J is TRBJ1-5 and V is TRBV2, with TRBD1 identical over 8 bases. Germline values: CDR1 SNHLY, CDR2 FYNNEI. The V segment lost 9 bases and the J segment 4 bases; nucleotides outside the gene matches: 5. The CDR3 runs 13 residues. The CDR3 nucleotides read TGTGCCAGTCGACAGGGGCGAAATCAGCCCCAGCATTTT. Translating it yields CASRQGRNQPQHF.

The rearrangement links TRBV13 to TRBJ2-5, with TRBD1 matching over 10 bases. The V and J ends lost 4 bases and 1 base, in that order; junction bases with no gene match: 6. The CDR3 loop spans 16 amino acids. Germline CDR1 and CDR2: PRHDT and FYEKMQ (reference sequence). The CDR3 is CASSSRDRGFQETQYF. In nucleotides, the CDR3 is TGTGCCAGCAGCTCACGGGACAGGGGATTCCAAGAGACCCAGTACTTC.

The chain joins TRBV27 to TRBJ2-5; 7 positions agree with TRBD1. After removal of 5 bases from V and 5 bases from J, the junction contained 8 bases not matched to a gene. CDR1 MNHEY and CDR2 SMNVEV come from the germline V gene (reference sequence). This CDR3 spans 14 amino acids. Written as DNA, the CDR3 is TGTGCCAGCAGTCCCAGAGGGACAGCGGAGACCCAGTACTTC. It encodes CASSPRGTAETQYF.

The V call is TRBV7-9, the J call TRBJ2-1, with D maybe TRBD2 (6 bases). V shed 5 bases and J shed 0 bases, with 17 bases lying between them. Looked up from germline, CDR1 is SEHNR and CDR2 is FQNEAQ (reference sequence). The CDR3 is 17 amino acids. The CDR3 sequence: CASSPRPKRASYNEQFF. CDR3 nucleotides: TGTGCCAGCAGCCCCCGACCTAAGCGGGCCTCCTACAATGAGCAGTTCTTC.

The chain has TRBV9 and TRBJ2-3; tentatively, D is TRBD1 (7 bases). The CDR3 is 18 amino acids. Per the germline V gene, CDR1 is SGDLS and CDR2 is YYNGEE. V was clipped by 4 bases and J by 4 bases, with 25 bases between them. CDR3 coding DNA: TGTGCCAGCAGCCCTCAGGAGGGGGCGCCTTTTAGGGCAGATACGCAGTATTTT. This encodes CASSPQEGAPFRADTQYF.

The chain links TRBV9 to TRBJ1-2; D is perhaps TRBD1 (5 bases). This CDR3 has 14 residues. The germline V gene encodes CDR1 SGDLS and CDR2 YYNGEE. Trimming pared 0 bases from V and 8 bases from J, leaving 14 bases between. The chain's CDR3 is CASSVGEGVGGYTF. In DNA form, the CDR3 reads TGTGCCAGCAGCGTAGGGGAAGGGGTTGGGGGCTACACCTTC.